The 20 T cell receptor beta chains in this list originate from one sample, sequenced in a study of blood T cell repertoires in COVID-19. Using immunoSEQ multiplex PCR, the repertoire was profiled, and TCRdb retains in-frame clones only, with some absent. There are approximately 190,000 clones in the sample; around 90% occur only once, and approximately 0.56% lies in the top ten. The sequenced sample consisted of peripheral blood. These receptors were obtained from a man aged 50-59 years with acute or convalescent COVID-19.

The chain uses TRBV18 and TRBJ2-7; no clear D. Germline CDR1 is KGHSH and CDR2 is LQKENI. This CDR3 is 14 amino acids long. Trimming pared 0 bases from V and 2 bases from J, leaving 8 bases between. The CDR3 DNA reads as TGTGCCAGCTCACCACCGGCAAACCCCTACGAGCAGTACTTC. Translating it yields CASSPPANPYEQYF.

V gene TRBV7-2 combines with J gene TRBJ2-3, with D unclear. The length of the CDR3 is 13 residues. CDR1 SGHTA and CDR2 FQGNSA come from the germline V gene. Trimming cost V 1 base and J 2 bases, with 4 bases left between them. In nucleotides, the CDR3 is TGTGCCAGCAGCTTAGTAGTCACAGATACGCAGTATTTT. It yields the protein CASSLVVTDTQYF.

The chain uses TRBV19 and TRBJ1-6, with TRBD1 identical over 7 bases. Trimming took 0 bases from V and 10 from J; bases not matched to a gene: 9. The CDR3 is made up of 16 amino acids. Germline-derived CDR1 and CDR2 are LNHDA and SQIVND (reference sequence). CDR3 sequence: CASSIDLTGNASPLHF. The CDR3 nucleotides read TGTGCCAGTAGTATAGACCTGACAGGGAATGCGTCACCCCTCCACTTT.

This clone turned up a few times. The chain couples TRBV3-1 (or the pseudogene TRBV3-2) to TRBJ2-7; D perhaps matches TRBD2 (5 bases). Germline assignment: CDR1 LGHDT and CDR2 YNNKEL (reference sequence). Trimming shortened V by 0 bases and J by 10 bases, and 13 bases separated the two germline ends. The CDR3 extends over 13 amino acids. The chain's CDR3 is CASSQDGLAPQYF. The CDR3 DNA reads as TGTGCCAGCAGCCAAGACGGTCTAGCCCCTCAGTACTTC.

The chain is built from TRBV24-1 and TRBJ2-1; a possible D gene is TRBD1 (6 bases). CDR1 is KGHDR and CDR2 is SFDVKD in the germline V gene. The CDR3 extends over 14 amino acids. The V end lost 10 bases, the J end lost 6 bases, and 18 bases lay between the germline ends. The CDR3, as DNA: TGTGCCACTACTCCCTCAGGGGACCCCAATGAGCAGTTCTTC. As protein: CATTPSGDPNEQFF.

The chain links TRBV19 to TRBJ1-2; a possible D gene is TRBD1 (6 bases). Trimming cost V 3 bases and J 4 bases, with 12 bases left between them. Germline V gene data show CDR1 as LNHDA and CDR2 as SQIVND (reference sequence). This CDR3 has 14 amino acids. CDR3 nucleotides: TGTGCCAGTAGTATTTCCACAGGGCCCTATGGCTACACCTTC. The encoded protein is CASSISTGPYGYTF. Variable domain in full (rest from reference TRBV19 and TRBJ1-2): DGGITQSPKYLFRKEGQNVTLSCEQNLNHDAMYWYRQDPGQGLRLIYYSQIVNDFQKGDIAEGYSVSREKKESFPLTVTSAQKNPTAFYLCASSISTGPYGYTFGSGTRLTVV.

The chain combines TRBV18 with TRBJ2-5, with 8 positions matching TRBD1. The V gene end was trimmed by 3 bases and the J gene end by 9 bases; junction bases not matched to a gene: 15. The CDR3 is 16 amino acids. CDR1 KGHSH and CDR2 LQKENI come from the germline V gene. CDR3 coding DNA: TGTGCCAGCTCACCGAGATCGGGACAGGTCCTGGGGGCCCAGTACTTC. It translates to CASSPRSGQVLGAQYF.

This rearrangement joins TRBV19 to TRBJ1-1, with 8 bases fitting TRBD1. Looked up from germline, CDR1 is LNHDA and CDR2 is SQIVND (reference sequence). J gave up 1 base and V 5 bases, and 6 bases lay outside the gene matches. This CDR3 region has 15 residues. The CDR3 here is CASSRSGTGNTEAFF. The DNA of the CDR3 is TGTGCCAGTAGTCGCTCCGGGACAGGGAACACTGAAGCTTTCTTT.

This clone was counted only a few times. The gene calls are TRBV4-1 and TRBJ1-5, with 9 bases lining up with TRBD1. This CDR3 region has 16 residues. Germline V lookup: CDR1 MGHRA, CDR2 YSYEKL. Trimming took 0 bases from V and 6 from J; bases not matched to a gene: 6. The CDR3 loop reads CASSQDLGTGSQPQHF. CDR3 in DNA: TGCGCCAGCAGCCAAGATCTTGGGACAGGGAGTCAGCCCCAGCATTTT.

J is TRBJ2-5 and V is TRBV7-9, with TRBD1 matching over 12 bases. CDR1 SEHNR and CDR2 FQNEAQ come from the germline V gene (reference sequence). CDR3 length: 15 amino acids. Unmatched junction bases numbered 5, after V lost 5 bases and J lost 4 bases. The CDR3 loop is CASSQPGQGAETQYF. As DNA, the CDR3 is TGTGCCAGCAGCCAACCGGGACAGGGGGCAGAGACCCAGTACTTC.

The rearrangement joins TRBV5-1 to TRBJ1-4; 7 positions agree with TRBD1. The CDR3 contains 16 residues. With V trimmed by 1 base and J by 5 bases, 8 bases remained unmatched. The germline CDR1 and CDR2 sequences are SGHRS and YFSETQ. The CDR3 loop reads CASSLKPGQSNEKLFF. The CDR3 DNA sequence: TGCGCCAGCAGCTTGAAACCGGGACAGTCAAATGAAAAACTGTTTTTT.

The chain couples TRBV27 to TRBJ2-3, with 7 bases lining up with TRBD2. Trimming at V came to 5 bases and at J to 12 bases, leaving 20 bases not matched to a gene. Germline-derived CDR1 and CDR2 are MNHEY and SMNVEV (reference sequence). The CDR3 is 16 amino acids. DNA for the CDR3: TGTGCCAGCAGTCCCTGGAACTTGGGGGGGGGTAGGTTCCAGTATTTT. The encoded protein is CASSPWNLGGGRFQYF.

V is TRBV6-5 and J is TRBJ1-2, with D perhaps matching TRBD1 (5 bases). Germline-derived CDR1 and CDR2 are MNHEY and SVGAGI. Trimming removed 7 bases at V and 2 bases at J, with 14 bases between. The CDR3 length is 14 residues. The CDR3: CASTRGGTNYGYTF. For the CDR3, the DNA is TGTGCCAGCACCCGGGGGGGAACGAACTATGGCTACACCTTC.

J is TRBJ1-2 and V is TRBV3-1 (or the pseudogene TRBV3-2); no reliable D call. In germline, CDR1 is LGHDT, CDR2 YNNKEL (reference sequence). Between the trimmed V and J ends, which lost 2 bases and 8 bases, there was a span of 21 bases. The length of the CDR3 is 16 residues. The CDR3 here is CASSQTPRASRGGYTF. In nucleotides, the CDR3 is TGTGCCAGCAGCCAAACACCCCGGGCTTCACGAGGGGGCTACACCTTC.

The gene calls are TRBV29-1 and TRBJ1-2, with TRBD1 matching over 7 bases. In germline, CDR1 is SQVTM, CDR2 ANQGSEA. The junction had 5 bases not matched to a gene; V was cut back by 4 bases and J by 3 bases. The CDR3 runs 13 residues. CDR3 amino acids: CSVGTGTDYGYTF. The CDR3 nucleotides read TGCAGCGTTGGGACCGGGACAGACTATGGCTACACCTTC.

This clone has a single count. V is TRBV30 and J is TRBJ2-2; 8 bases are shared with TRBD1. The V segment lost 4 bases and the J segment 5 bases; nucleotides outside the gene matches: 6. Germline V CDR1 and CDR2: GTSNPN, SVGIG (reference sequence). The CDR3 runs 14 residues. This CDR3 is CAWKGQEYTGELFF. The CDR3 coding sequence is TGTGCCTGGAAGGGACAGGAATATACCGGGGAGCTGTTTTTT.

The chain is built from TRBV7-8 and TRBJ1-5; D remains unclear. The germline V gene encodes CDR1 SGHVS and CDR2 FQNEAQ. CDR3 length: 15 amino acids. V was trimmed by 5 bases and J by 0 bases, leaving 11 bases between them. The CDR3 region is CASSPYSPSNQPQHF. The CDR3 DNA sequence: TGTGCCAGCAGCCCCTATTCCCCTAGCAATCAGCCCCAGCATTTT. The whole variable domain, remainder taken from reference TRBV7-8 and TRBJ1-5, is GAGVSQSPRYKVAKRGQDVALRCDPISGHVSLFWYQQALGQGPEFLTYFQNEAQLDKSGLPSDRFFAERPEGSVSTLKIQRTQQEDSAVYLCASSPYSPSNQPQHFGDGTRLSIL.

Only one count was recorded for this clone. The chain uses TRBV11-1 and TRBJ1-6, with D hard to call. V was cut by 4 bases and J by 7 bases, with 5 bases left in between. The germline CDR1 and CDR2 sequences are SGHAT and FQDESV (reference sequence). The CDR3 is made up of 12 amino acids. In nucleotides, the CDR3 is TGTGCCAGCAGCTACGGGAATTCACCCCTCCACTTT. Its translation: CASSYGNSPLHF.

The rearrangement links TRBV18 to TRBJ1-1; D may be TRBD1 (5 bases). This CDR3 contains 16 residues. V gave up 6 bases and J gave up 0 bases, with 17 bases separating them. Germline V lookup: CDR1 KGHSH, CDR2 LQKENI. Written as DNA, the CDR3 is TGTGCCAGCTCGCGTCAGAGTGGGGGGATGAACACTGAAGCTTTCTTT. It translates to CASSRQSGGMNTEAFF.

The V and J genes are TRBV11-2 and TRBJ1-4; D unclear. Trimming shortened V by 4 bases and J by 8 bases, and 17 bases separated the two germline ends. CDR1 is SGHAT, CDR2 FQNNGV, per germline. This CDR3 contains 15 residues. The CDR3 spells CASSSTGSRREKLFF. CDR3 sequence (DNA): TGTGCCAGCAGCTCCACCGGGTCTCGCCGGGAAAAACTGTTTTTT.